Given below is one T cell receptor beta chain in context. Its antigen remains unidentified. The data originate from a study of T cell repertoires in cytomegalovirus infection. About the research overall: Both a matching HLA type and CMV infection were indicated by public TCR beta signatures. The study, taken as a whole, reports: Dominant in the ex vivo response were TCR beta clonotypes restricted by HLA-C and specific for CMV.

MiXCR, run by TCRdb on the reads, gives a single entry per CDR3 protein. The top ten hold roughly two fifths of the sample, which has about half a million distinct CDR3 sequences, about 39% seen once. The CDR3 consists of 14 residues. J lost 4 bases, V lost 6 bases, and 6 bases had no gene match. The germline V gene encodes CDR1 LNHDA and CDR2 SQIVND (reference sequence). The chain is built from TRBV19 and TRBJ1-1; 9 bases are a match to TRBD1. The sequencing here drew on cultured PBMCs, taken from culture after CMV antigen stimulation. The receptor was isolated from a human donor in good health (CMV status not recorded). Some clones in this sample may be carry-over from other donors' samples. CDR3 DNA: TGTGCCAGTAGCCCACAGGGGGCGAGCACTGAAGCTTTCTTT. This encodes CASSPQGASTEAFF.